This T cell receptor (beta chain) stems from a study of T cell repertoires in cytomegalovirus infection. Turning to the study itself: Both recently identified HLA-C-restricted and well-studied HLA-B-restricted CMV epitopes were used in the study. Shared public TCR beta signatures pointed to both CMV infection and a matching HLA type.

The study, taken as a whole, reports: CMV carriers with the relevant HLA were identified by cumulative public TCR beta family frequency.

Germline CDR1 is SGHAT and CDR2 is FQNNGV. The CDR3 is made up of 12 amino acids. The germline V and J ends were trimmed by 6 bases and 7 bases, with 10 bases remaining between them. Each CDR3 protein is one row after TCRdb ran MiXCR on the reads. The sample yields some 62,000 distinct CDR3 sequences, about 19% seen once. A remark on this clonotype: The antigen is not known.

The gene calls are TRBV11-2 and TRBJ2-1; D gene ambiguous. The specimen comprised CD8+ T cells from cultured PBMCs, sampled from culture after CMV antigen stimulation. The sequence came from a human donor in good health (CMV status not recorded). Some clones in this sample may be carry-over from other donors' samples. In DNA form, the CDR3 reads TGTGCCAGCAGTTCCGGTGGTAATGAGCAGTTCTTC. Translated, it gives CASSSGGNEQFF.